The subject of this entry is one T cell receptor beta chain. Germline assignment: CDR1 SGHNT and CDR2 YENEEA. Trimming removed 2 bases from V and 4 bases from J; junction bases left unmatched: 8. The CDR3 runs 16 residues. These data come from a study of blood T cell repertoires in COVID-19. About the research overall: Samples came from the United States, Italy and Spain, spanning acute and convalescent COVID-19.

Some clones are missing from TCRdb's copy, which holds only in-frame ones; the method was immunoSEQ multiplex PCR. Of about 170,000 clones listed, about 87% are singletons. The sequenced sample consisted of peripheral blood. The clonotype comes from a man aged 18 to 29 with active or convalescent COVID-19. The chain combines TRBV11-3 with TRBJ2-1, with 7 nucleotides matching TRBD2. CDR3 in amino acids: CASSLLGGGDYNEQFF. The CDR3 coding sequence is TGTGCCAGCAGCTTATTGGGTGGGGGGGATTACAATGAGCAGTTCTTC. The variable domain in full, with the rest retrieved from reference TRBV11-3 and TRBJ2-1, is EAGVVQSPRYKIIEKKQPVAFWCNPISGHNTLYWYLQNLGQGPELLIRYENEEAVDDSQLPKDRFSAERLKGVDSTLKIQPAELGDSAVYLCASSLLGGGDYNEQFFGPGTRLTVL.